The sequence of this TCR beta chain was determined in a study of blood T cell repertoires in COVID-19. Using immunoSEQ multiplex PCR, the repertoire was profiled, and TCRdb retains in-frame clones only, with some absent. The repertoire holds 230,000 or so clones, with almost 90% as singletons. Individuals drawn from about 26 US areas were roughly 18 to 95 years old. The CDR3 contains 19 residues. Germline loops: CDR1 LGHNA, CDR2 YNFKEQ. V trimming: 3 bases; J trimming: 5 bases; junction bases outside the gene matches: 17. The sequenced sample was PBMCs or T cells enriched from blood (not recorded which). V and J are TRBV4-2 and TRBJ2-1; TRBD2 matches 9 bases. The sequence derives from a woman aged 45-60 years with acute COVID-19. Here the CDR3 reads CASSQDGLARLQRNNEQFF. As DNA, the CDR3 is TGTGCCAGCAGCCAGGACGGACTAGCGCGCCTCCAGAGAAACAATGAGCAGTTCTTC.